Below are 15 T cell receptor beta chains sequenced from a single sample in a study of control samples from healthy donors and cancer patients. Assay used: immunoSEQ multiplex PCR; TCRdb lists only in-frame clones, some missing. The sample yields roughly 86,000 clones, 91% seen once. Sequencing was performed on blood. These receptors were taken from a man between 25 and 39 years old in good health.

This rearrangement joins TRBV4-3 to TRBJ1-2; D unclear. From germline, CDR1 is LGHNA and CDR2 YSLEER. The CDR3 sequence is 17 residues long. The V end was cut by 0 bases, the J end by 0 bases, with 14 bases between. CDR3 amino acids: CASSQEKIGLSNYGYTF. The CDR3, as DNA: TGCGCCAGCAGCCAAGAGAAGATAGGACTTTCTAACTATGGCTACACCTTC.

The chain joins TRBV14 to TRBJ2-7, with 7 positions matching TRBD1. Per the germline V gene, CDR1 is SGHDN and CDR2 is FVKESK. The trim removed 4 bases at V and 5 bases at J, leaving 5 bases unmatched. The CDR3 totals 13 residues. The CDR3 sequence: CASSPDRVDEQYF. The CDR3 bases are TGTGCCAGCAGCCCCGACAGGGTTGACGAGCAGTACTTC.

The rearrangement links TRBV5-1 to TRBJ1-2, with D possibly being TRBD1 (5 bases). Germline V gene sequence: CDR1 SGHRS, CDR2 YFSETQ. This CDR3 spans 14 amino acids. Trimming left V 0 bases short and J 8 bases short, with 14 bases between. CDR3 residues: CASSLAGTSRGYTF. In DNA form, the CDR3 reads TGCGCCAGCAGCTTGGCCGGGACCTCTAGGGGCTACACCTTC.

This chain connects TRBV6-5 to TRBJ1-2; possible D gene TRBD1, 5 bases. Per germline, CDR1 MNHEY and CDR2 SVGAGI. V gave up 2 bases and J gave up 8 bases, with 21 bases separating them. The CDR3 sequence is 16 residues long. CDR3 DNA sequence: TGTGCCAGCAGTTACAATGTTCAGGGCCCGACGGGAGGCTACACCTTC. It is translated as CASSYNVQGPTGGYTF.

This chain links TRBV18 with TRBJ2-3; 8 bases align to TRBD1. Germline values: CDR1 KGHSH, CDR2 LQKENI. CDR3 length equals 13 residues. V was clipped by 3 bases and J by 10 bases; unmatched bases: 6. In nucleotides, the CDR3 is TGTGCCAGCTCACCGGACAGGGCGCGTTCGCAGTATTTT. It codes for CASSPDRARSQYF.

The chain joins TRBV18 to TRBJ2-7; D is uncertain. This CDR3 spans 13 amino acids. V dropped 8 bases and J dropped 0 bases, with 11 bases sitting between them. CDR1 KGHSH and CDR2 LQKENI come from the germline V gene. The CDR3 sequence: CASNRADSYEQYF. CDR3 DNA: TGTGCCAGCAACCGGGCCGACTCCTACGAGCAGTACTTC.

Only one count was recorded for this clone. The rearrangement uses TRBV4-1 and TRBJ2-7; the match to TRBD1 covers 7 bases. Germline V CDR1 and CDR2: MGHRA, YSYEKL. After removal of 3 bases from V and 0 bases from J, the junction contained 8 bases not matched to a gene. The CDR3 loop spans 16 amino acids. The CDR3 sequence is CASSHRRTGSSYEQYF. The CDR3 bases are TGCGCCAGCAGCCATAGACGGACAGGAAGCTCCTACGAGCAGTACTTC.

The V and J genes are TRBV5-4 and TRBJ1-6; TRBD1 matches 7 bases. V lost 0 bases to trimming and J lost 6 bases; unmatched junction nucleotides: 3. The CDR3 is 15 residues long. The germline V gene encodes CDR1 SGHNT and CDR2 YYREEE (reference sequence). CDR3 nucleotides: TGTGCCAGCAGCTTGGGAGACAGGGCTAATTCACCCCTCCACTTT. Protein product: CASSLGDRANSPLHF. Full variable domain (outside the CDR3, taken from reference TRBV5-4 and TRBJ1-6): ETGVTQSPTHLIKTRGQQVTLRCSSQSGHNTVSWYQQALGQGPQFIFQYYREEENGRGNFPPRFSGLQFPNYSSELNVNALELDDSALYLCASSLGDRANSPLHFGNGTRLTVT.

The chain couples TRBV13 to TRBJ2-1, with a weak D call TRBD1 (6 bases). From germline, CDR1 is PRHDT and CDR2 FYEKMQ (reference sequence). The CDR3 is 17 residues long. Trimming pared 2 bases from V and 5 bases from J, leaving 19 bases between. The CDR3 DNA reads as TGTGCCAGCAGCTTACTCCCGCCGGCAGGGGAAAACAATGAGCAGTTCTTC. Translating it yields CASSLLPPAGENNEQFF.

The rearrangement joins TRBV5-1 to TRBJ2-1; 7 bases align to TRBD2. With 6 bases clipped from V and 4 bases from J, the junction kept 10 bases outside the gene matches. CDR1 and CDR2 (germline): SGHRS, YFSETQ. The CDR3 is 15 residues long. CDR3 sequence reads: CASMPASSGYNEQFF. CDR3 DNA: TGCGCCAGCATGCCAGCCTCTAGCGGATACAATGAGCAGTTCTTC.

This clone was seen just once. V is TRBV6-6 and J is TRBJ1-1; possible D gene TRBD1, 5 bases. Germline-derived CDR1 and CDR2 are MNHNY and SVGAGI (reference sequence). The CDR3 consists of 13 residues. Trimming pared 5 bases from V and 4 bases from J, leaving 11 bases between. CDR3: CASSRDGRTEAFF. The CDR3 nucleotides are TGTGCCAGCAGTCGGGACGGTCGCACTGAAGCTTTCTTT.

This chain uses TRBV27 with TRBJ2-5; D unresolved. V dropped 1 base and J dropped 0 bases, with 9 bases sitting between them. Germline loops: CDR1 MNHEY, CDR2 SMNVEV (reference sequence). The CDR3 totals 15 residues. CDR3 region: CASSLFNRYQETQYF. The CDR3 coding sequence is TGTGCCAGCAGTTTATTCAATAGGTACCAAGAGACCCAGTACTTC.

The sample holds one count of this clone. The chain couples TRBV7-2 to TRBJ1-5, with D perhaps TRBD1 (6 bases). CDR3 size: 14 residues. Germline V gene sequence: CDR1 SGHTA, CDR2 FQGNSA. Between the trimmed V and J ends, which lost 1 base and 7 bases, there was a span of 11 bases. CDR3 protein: CASSLGRGEQPQHF. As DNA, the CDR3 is TGTGCCAGCAGCTTAGGCAGGGGTGAACAGCCCCAGCATTTT.

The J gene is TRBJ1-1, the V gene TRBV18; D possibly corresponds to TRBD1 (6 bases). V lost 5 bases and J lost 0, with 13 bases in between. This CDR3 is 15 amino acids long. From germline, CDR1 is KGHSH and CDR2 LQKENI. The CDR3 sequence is CASSSGVGMNTEAFF. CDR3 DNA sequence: TGTGCCAGCTCATCAGGGGTGGGGATGAACACTGAAGCTTTCTTT. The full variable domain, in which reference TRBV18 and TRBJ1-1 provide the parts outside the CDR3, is NAGVMQNPRHLVRRRGQEARLRCSPMKGHSHVYWYRQLPEEGLKFMVYLQKENIIDESGMPKERFSAEFPKEGPSILRIQQVVRGDSAAYFCASSSGVGMNTEAFFGQGTRLTVV.

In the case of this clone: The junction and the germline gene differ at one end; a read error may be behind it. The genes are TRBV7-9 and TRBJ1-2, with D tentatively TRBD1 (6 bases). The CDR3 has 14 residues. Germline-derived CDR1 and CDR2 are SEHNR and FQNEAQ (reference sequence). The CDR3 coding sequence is TGTGCCAGCAGCCTAGCACAGGGAATCTATGGCTACACCTTC. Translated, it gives CASSLAQGIYGYTF.